A selection of T cell receptor beta chains follows, all from one sample in a study of blood T cell repertoires in COVID-19. Sequencing was performed with immunoSEQ multiplex PCR; in TCRdb, only in-frame clones are kept and a portion is missing. The profile shows some 200,000 clones, 84% of them singletons. The sample was peripheral blood. The receptor source for this set is a woman in her thirties or forties who had recovered from COVID-19. The CDR3 runs from the conserved cysteine through the conserved F or W. A D gene is named only where the DNA matches it firmly. Only some rows state a clone size, as once, few, many or a class for expanded clones.

>NA|TRBV7-2|TRBJ1-1|NA
CASSLAQFLRGNTEAFF
TGTGCCAGCAGCTTAGCGCAGTTTTTGAGAGGGAACACTGAAGCTTTCTTT
>NA|TRBV7-2|TRBJ2-1|NA
CASSSGTLPYNEQFF
TGTGCCAGCAGCTCCGGGACTCTACCCTACAATGAGCAGTTCTTC
>NA|TRBV7-6|TRBJ1-4|NA
CASSIGQALGEKLFF
TGTGCCAGCAGCATCGGACAAGCCCTGGGTGAAAAACTGTTTTTT
>TRBD1|TRBV7-8|TRBJ2-7|NA
CASSLSLAGQGYEQYF
TGTGCCAGCAGCTTATCTCTGGCGGGACAGGGTTACGAGCAGTACTTC
>TRBD2|TRBV4-1|TRBJ2-2|NA
CASSQVAGGPDTGELFF
TGCGCCAGCAGCCAAGTAGCGGGGGGGCCGGACACCGGGGAGCTGTTTTTT
>NA|TRBV7-6|TRBJ1-4|NA
CASSPLNEKLFF
TGTGCCAGCAGCCCCCTTAATGAAAAACTGTTTTTT
>NA|TRBV28|TRBJ2-7|once
CASSLNYYEQYF
TGTGCCAGCAGTTTAAACTACTACGAGCAGTACTTC
>TRBD1|TRBV28|TRBJ1-5|NA
CASRGTGGNQPQHF
TGTGCCAGCAGAGGGACAGGGGGCAATCAGCCCCAGCATTTT
>TRBD2|TRBV19|TRBJ2-5|NA
CASKPRGGETQYF
TGTGCCAGTAAACCGCGGGGGGGGGAGACCCAGTACTTC
>NA|TRBV3-1/TRBV3-2|TRBJ1-2|NA
CASSQDFSGTSGYTF
TGTGCCAGCAGCCAAGATTTTAGCGGGACATCCGGCTACACCTTC
>NA|TRBV3-1/TRBV3-2|TRBJ1-5|few
CASSQAFQPQHF
TGTGCCAGCAGCCAAGCTTTTCAGCCCCAGCATTTT
>NA|TRBV3-1/TRBV3-2|TRBJ1-1|once
CASSHSASGIDEAFF
TGTGCCAGCAGCCATAGTGCGTCAGGGATAGATGAAGCTTTCTTT
>NA|TRBV9|TRBJ1-2|few
CASSVDYQANYGYTF
TGTGCCAGCAGCGTAGATTACCAGGCAAACTATGGCTACACCTTC
>TRBD1|TRBV2|TRBJ2-7|NA
CASSERQGATEQYF
TGTGCCAGCAGTGAGCGACAGGGGGCGACCGAGCAGTACTTC
>TRBD2|TRBV11-3|TRBJ2-7|NA
CASSLGTSGGAYEQYF
TGTGCCAGCAGCTTAGGGACTAGCGGGGGGGCCTACGAGCAGTACTTC
>TRBD1|TRBV10-3|TRBJ2-7|NA
CAISAPGQGGDEQYF
TGTGCCATCAGTGCTCCGGGACAGGGAGGGGACGAGCAGTACTTC
>NA|TRBV27|TRBJ1-5|NA
CASRLNRNNQPQHF
TGTGCCAGCAGACTCAACCGAAATAATCAGCCCCAGCATTTT
>NA|TRBV12-5|TRBJ1-1|few
CASGLNSGYVTEAFF
TGTGCTAGTGGTTTGAACTCAGGGTACGTCACTGAAGCTTTCTTT
>TRBD2|TRBV3-1/TRBV3-2|TRBJ2-5|NA
CASSSGGLGETQYF
TGTGCCAGCAGCAGCGGGGGGCTCGGTGAGACCCAGTACTTC
>TRBD1|TRBV27|TRBJ1-4|NA
CASSLGQGSLGEKLFF
TGTGCCAGCAGCCTGGGACAGGGAAGTTTAGGTGAAAAACTGTTTTTT
>TRBD2|TRBV2|TRBJ2-5|NA
CASSRGGLQETQYF
TGTGCCAGCAGCCGGGGGGGACTCCAAGAGACCCAGTACTTC
>NA|TRBV9|TRBJ2-2|NA
CASSVVDPSGELFF
TGTGCCAGCAGCGTAGTAGATCCTTCCGGGGAGCTGTTTTTT
>NA|TRBV11-2|TRBJ2-1|NA
CASSLFPGAEQFF
TGTGCCAGCAGCTTATTCCCCGGTGCTGAGCAGTTCTTC
>NA|TRBV5-1|TRBJ2-7|NA
CASSLASGVSYEQYF
TGCGCCAGCAGCTTGGCCTCAGGGGTGTCCTACGAGCAGTACTTC
>TRBD1|TRBV7-3|TRBJ2-2|NA
CASSGTGGTGELFF
TGTGCCAGCAGCGGGACAGGCGGCACCGGGGAGCTGTTTTTT
>NA|TRBV4-3|TRBJ1-2|NA
CASSHRQDAVLGYTF
TGCGCCAGCAGCCATCGACAGGACGCCGTTTTGGGCTACACCTTC
>TRBD1|TRBV24-1|TRBJ2-3|NA
CATSGPTGGGKDTQYF
TGTGCCACCAGTGGCCCCACAGGGGGCGGAAAAGATACGCAGTATTTT
>TRBD2|TRBV11-3|TRBJ2-3|NA
CASSLGLAARTDTQYF
TGTGCCAGCAGCTTAGGGCTAGCGGCACGCACAGATACGCAGTATTTT
>TRBD2|TRBV5-1|TRBJ2-3|NA
CASSHDGGLAGSGDTQYF
TGCGCCAGCAGCCATGACGGAGGACTAGCGGGGAGCGGGGATACGCAGTATTTT
>TRBD1|TRBV11-3|TRBJ2-4|NA
CASSPGTEENIQYF
TGTGCCAGCAGCCCAGGGACAGAGGAAAACATTCAGTACTTC
>TRBD1|TRBV6-2/TRBV6-3|TRBJ2-7|NA
CASSSLGQGASHEQYF
TGTGCCAGCAGTTCCCTCGGACAGGGGGCATCGCACGAGCAGTACTTC
>NA|TRBV13|TRBJ1-2|NA
CASSLGPLGAELRRRGYTF
TGTGCCAGCAGCTTAGGTCCTCTTGGGGCAGAATTACGGCGAAGAGGCTACACCTTC
>NA|TRBV27|TRBJ2-7|NA
CASSLWGDSSYEQYF
TGTGCCAGCAGTTTGTGGGGGGATAGCTCCTACGAGCAGTACTTC
>TRBD1|TRBV7-8|TRBJ2-6|NA
CASSSLTGVGSGANVLTF
TGTGCCAGCAGCTCCCTGACAGGGGTCGGGTCTGGGGCCAACGTCCTGACTTTC
>TRBD2|TRBV28|TRBJ2-3|NA
CASRLSGNAGDTQYF
TGTGCCAGCAGACTAAGCGGGAACGCGGGAGATACGCAGTATTTT
>NA|TRBV25-1|TRBJ2-2|NA
CASSEFAGDTGELFF
TGTGCCAGCAGTGAATTCGCAGGGGACACCGGGGAGCTGTTTTTT
>TRBD1|TRBV12-3/TRBV12-4|TRBJ1-2|NA
CASSSQGGHGYTF
TGTGCCAGCAGTTCACAGGGGGGCCATGGCTACACCTTC
>NA|TRBV7-8|TRBJ2-2|NA
CASSHAVEGVGELFF
TGTGCCAGCAGCCACGCGGTCGAGGGTGTCGGGGAGCTGTTTTTT
>NA|TRBV6-4|TRBJ2-3|NA
CASSEGAGTDTQYF
TGTGCCAGCAGTGAGGGGGCGGGCACAGATACGCAGTATTTT
>NA|TRBV7-6|TRBJ1-1|NA
CASSPSRQLNTEAFF
TGTGCCAGCAGCCCTAGTAGACAGCTGAACACTGAAGCTTTCTTT
>NA|TRBV7-9|TRBJ2-7|NA
CASSPLDRPGEQYF
TGTGCCAGCAGCCCTCTAGACAGACCAGGAGAGCAGTACTTC
>TRBD1|TRBV5-1|TRBJ1-4|NA
CASSALTGSGEKLFF
TGCGCCAGCAGCGCATTGACAGGGAGTGGGGAAAAACTGTTTTTT